Listed below are T cell receptor beta chains from one sample, sequenced in a study of molecular identifiers for immune sequencing clone quantification. TCRdb independently ran MiXCR on the PCR reads; one entry per CDR3 protein. This table has around 300,000 distinct CDR3 sequences, roughly a quarter appearing once. The sequenced material came from naive CD8+ T cells from blood, with Jurkat cell RNA spiked in. The receptor source for this set is a human donor in good health. Some libraries in this study had Jurkat cell RNA spiked in. The conserved cysteine and the conserved F or W are not part of the CDR3 here.

J gene: TRBJ1-1; V gene: TRBV6-6; CDR3 length: 10; CDR3 protein: ASIQGNTEAF
J gene: TRBJ1-2; V gene: TRBV7-9; CDR3 length: 13; CDR3 protein: ASSASVPGGRGYT
J gene: TRBJ1-1; V gene: TRBV28; CDR3 length: 13; CDR3 protein: ASSLYRGASTEAF
J gene: TRBJ1-5; V gene: TRBV6-2/TRBV6-3; CDR3 length: 12; CDR3 protein: ASTWEVGVQPQH
J gene: TRBJ2-3; V gene: TRBV13; CDR3 length: 12; CDR3 protein: ASSLSGATDTQC
J gene: TRBJ2-7; V gene: TRBV18; CDR3 length: 12; CDR3 protein: ASSPQDNSYEQY
J gene: TRBJ1-1; V gene: TRBV12-3/TRBV12-4; CDR3 length: 13; CDR3 protein: ASSSSGPEATEPF
J gene: TRBJ2-3; V gene: TRBV20-1; CDR3 length: 15; CDR3 protein: SAELPGLAGVVDTQY
J gene: TRBJ1-1; V gene: TRBV27; CDR3 length: 12; CDR3 protein: ASSLQGHDTEAF
J gene: TRBJ2-7; V gene: TRBV6-6; CDR3 length: 14; CDR3 protein: ASSYSSGEISYEQY
J gene: TRBJ2-3; V gene: TRBV7-6; CDR3 length: 15; CDR3 protein: ASSLGASGSMTDTQY
J gene: TRBJ2-7; V gene: TRBV5-1; CDR3 length: 11; CDR3 protein: ASSWGTDYEQY
J gene: TRBJ2-7; V gene: TRBV24-1; CDR3 length: 10; CDR3 protein: ATSDLGYEQY
J gene: TRBJ1-5; V gene: TRBV29-1; CDR3 length: 11; CDR3 protein: SVAPELNQPQH
J gene: TRBJ1-6; V gene: TRBV7-9; CDR3 length: 13; CDR3 protein: ASSLSRPPGSPLH
J gene: TRBJ2-1; V gene: TRBV27; CDR3 length: 14; CDR3 protein: ASSHQEALSYNEQF
J gene: TRBJ1-1; V gene: TRBV27; CDR3 length: 12; CDR3 protein: ASSPTTLNTEAF
J gene: TRBJ2-3; V gene: TRBV9; CDR3 length: 14; CDR3 protein: ASSVEGLAGTDTQY
J gene: TRBJ2-2; V gene: TRBV29-1; CDR3 length: 8; CDR3 protein: SVWTGELF
J gene: TRBJ1-1; V gene: TRBV7-8; CDR3 length: 13; CDR3 protein: ASSLDETGGTEAF
J gene: TRBJ2-3; V gene: TRBV28; CDR3 length: 11; CDR3 protein: ASMANFPDTQY
J gene: TRBJ1-1; V gene: TRBV27; CDR3 length: 15; CDR3 protein: ASSLSRPESMNTEAF
J gene: TRBJ2-3; V gene: TRBV7-9; CDR3 length: 15; CDR3 protein: ASSPETGAGWVDTQY
J gene: TRBJ2-5; V gene: TRBV7-2; CDR3 length: 14; CDR3 protein: ASSPRASGRWETQY
J gene: TRBJ2-7; V gene: TRBV2; CDR3 length: 12; CDR3 protein: ASSAGTSGYEQY
J gene: TRBJ2-3; V gene: TRBV9; CDR3 length: 13; CDR3 protein: ASSEEGQQTDTQY
J gene: TRBJ1-2; V gene: TRBV6-1; CDR3 length: 13; CDR3 protein: ASSEFTSDNYGYT
J gene: TRBJ2-1; V gene: TRBV6-5; CDR3 length: 12; CDR3 protein: ASSYGTGVGEQF
J gene: TRBJ2-2; V gene: TRBV9; CDR3 length: 13; CDR3 protein: ASNPGSANTGELF
J gene: TRBJ1-5; V gene: TRBV12-3/TRBV12-4; CDR3 length: 10; CDR3 protein: ASSLGGGPQH
J gene: TRBJ2-3; V gene: TRBV3-1; CDR3 length: 13; CDR3 protein: ASSQDSVSTDTQY
J gene: TRBJ2-3; V gene: TRBV12-3/TRBV12-4; CDR3 length: 12; CDR3 protein: ASSRPASSDTQY
J gene: TRBJ2-7; V gene: TRBV14; CDR3 length: 13; CDR3 protein: ASSQEGKGHYEQY
J gene: TRBJ2-5; V gene: TRBV10-1; CDR3 length: 10; CDR3 protein: ASMSPRETQY
J gene: TRBJ2-3; V gene: TRBV20-1; CDR3 length: 14; CDR3 protein: SARDWAGGVTDTQY
J gene: TRBJ2-3; V gene: TRBV29-1; CDR3 length: 11; CDR3 protein: SVASGSTDTQY
J gene: TRBJ2-7; V gene: TRBV20-1; CDR3 length: 13; CDR3 protein: SARVSGIASYEQY
J gene: TRBJ1-1; V gene: TRBV14; CDR3 length: 15; CDR3 protein: ASSQGDKFDMNTEAF
J gene: TRBJ2-1; V gene: TRBV12-3/TRBV12-4; CDR3 length: 12; CDR3 protein: ASSSGDAYNEQF
J gene: TRBJ2-7; V gene: TRBV6-2/TRBV6-3; CDR3 length: 13; CDR3 protein: ASSYSRPGYGEQY
J gene: TRBJ2-5; V gene: TRBV9; CDR3 length: 12; CDR3 protein: ASSQEGGWETQY
J gene: TRBJ1-6; V gene: TRBV9; CDR3 length: 11; CDR3 protein: ASSVQYNSPLH
J gene: TRBJ1-6; V gene: TRBV6-2/TRBV6-3; CDR3 length: 14; CDR3 protein: ASIRTADQFNSPLH
J gene: TRBJ2-3; V gene: TRBV11-2; CDR3 length: 14; CDR3 protein: ASSLVNGVGSDTQY
J gene: TRBJ1-5; V gene: TRBV28; CDR3 length: 13; CDR3 protein: ASSLRRIVNQPQH
J gene: TRBJ2-3; V gene: TRBV28; CDR3 length: 13; CDR3 protein: ASSLNKLNTDTQY
J gene: TRBJ2-3; V gene: TRBV5-1; CDR3 length: 13; CDR3 protein: ASSLSGGPVDTQY
J gene: TRBJ1-5; V gene: TRBV27; CDR3 length: 11; CDR3 protein: ASSSKVLQPQH
J gene: TRBJ2-4; V gene: TRBV4-3; CDR3 length: 16; CDR3 protein: ASSQQRQGALAKNIQY
J gene: TRBJ2-5; V gene: TRBV28; CDR3 length: 14; CDR3 protein: ASSPWTGGPQETQY
J gene: TRBJ2-1; V gene: TRBV7-2; CDR3 length: 15; CDR3 protein: ASSKASGGALDNEQF
J gene: TRBJ2-7; V gene: TRBV20-1; CDR3 length: 13; CDR3 protein: SARDGGQGSYEQY
J gene: TRBJ1-1; V gene: TRBV20-1; CDR3 length: 8; CDR3 protein: SVDQGVAF
J gene: TRBJ2-1; V gene: TRBV28; CDR3 length: 13; CDR3 protein: ASSALGLELNEQF
J gene: TRBJ2-7; V gene: TRBV5-1; CDR3 length: 12; CDR3 protein: ASTWTERSYEQY
J gene: TRBJ2-1; V gene: TRBV4-1; CDR3 length: 12; CDR3 protein: ASNRASGATEQF